This is a list of T cell receptor beta chains from one sample in a study of STAT5B mutations in CD4+ large granular lymphocyte leukemia. Libraries were prepared by immunoSEQ multiplex PCR; TCRdb keeps only in-frame clonotypes and omits some of them. The sample comprises a few hundred clones, 73% of which are singletons, and 2% to 2.5% rests with the top ten. The material sequenced was PBMCs. These receptor sequences come from a woman between 50 and 59 years old with CD4+ T-cell large granular lymphocyte leukemia. Each CDR3 is given with its conserved first and last residue. D genes are given only for firm matches.

TRBV6-1	-	TRBJ1-4	CASSAFTTDRFSATNEKLFF
TRBV20-1	-	TRBJ1-1	CSASGGNGAFF
TRBV7-8	-	TRBJ1-1	CASSPTTGAKTEAFF
TRBV4-3	-	TRBJ1-4	CASSQDKLGGSEKLFF
TRBV29-1	TRBD2	TRBJ2-1	CSVGGTSGVSYNEQFF
TRBV11-2	TRBD2	TRBJ2-7	CASSRGLAKQYF
TRBV4-2	TRBD2	TRBJ2-2	CASSGSGSIGELFF
TRBV10-3	-	TRBJ1-1	CAIRLQGTTEAFF
TRBV13	TRBD2	TRBJ2-3	CASSPQFAGGGTDTQYF
TRBV28	-	TRBJ2-1	CASRPHYNEQFF